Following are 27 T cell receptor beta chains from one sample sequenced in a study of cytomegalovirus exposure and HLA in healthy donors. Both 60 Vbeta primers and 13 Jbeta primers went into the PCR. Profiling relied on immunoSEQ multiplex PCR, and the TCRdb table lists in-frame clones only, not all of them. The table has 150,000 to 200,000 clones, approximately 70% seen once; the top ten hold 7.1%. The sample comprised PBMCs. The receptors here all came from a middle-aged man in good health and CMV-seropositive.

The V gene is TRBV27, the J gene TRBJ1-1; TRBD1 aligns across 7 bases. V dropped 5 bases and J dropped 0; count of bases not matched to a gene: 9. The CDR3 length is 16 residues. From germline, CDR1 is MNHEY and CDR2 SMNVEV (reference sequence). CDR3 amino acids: CASSTVVRGMNTEAFF. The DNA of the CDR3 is TGTGCCAGCAGTACGGTGGTCAGGGGGATGAACACTGAAGCTTTCTTT.

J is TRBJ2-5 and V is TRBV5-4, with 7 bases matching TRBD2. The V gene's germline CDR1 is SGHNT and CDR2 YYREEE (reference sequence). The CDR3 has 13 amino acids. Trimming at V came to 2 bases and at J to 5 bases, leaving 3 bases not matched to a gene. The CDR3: CASSFPSGETQYF. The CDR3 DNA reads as TGTGCCAGCAGCTTTCCTAGCGGCGAGACCCAGTACTTC.

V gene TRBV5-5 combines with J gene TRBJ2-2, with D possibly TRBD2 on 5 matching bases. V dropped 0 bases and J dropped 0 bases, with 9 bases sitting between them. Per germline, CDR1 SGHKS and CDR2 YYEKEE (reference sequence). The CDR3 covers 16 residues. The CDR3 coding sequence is TGTGCCAGCAGCTTGGTGTACGGGGCGAACACCGGGGAGCTGTTTTTT. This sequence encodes CASSLVYGANTGELFF.

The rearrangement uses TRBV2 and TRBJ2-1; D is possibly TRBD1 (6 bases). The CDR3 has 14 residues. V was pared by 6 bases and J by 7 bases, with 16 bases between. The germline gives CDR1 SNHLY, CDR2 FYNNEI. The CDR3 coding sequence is TGTGCCAGCAGGACAGGTACTAGTAGAAATGAGCAGTTCTTC. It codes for CASRTGTSRNEQFF.

As DNA, the CDR3 is TGTGCCAGCCGGAGGGGCGGGGTCAGCTCCTACAATGAGCAGTTCTTC. Translated, it gives CASRRGGVSSYNEQFF. The chain joins TRBV5-6 to TRBJ2-1; possible D gene TRBD2, 6 bases. Trimming left V 7 bases short and J 0 bases short, with 17 bases between. Germline V gives CDR1 SGHDT, CDR2 YYEEEE. The CDR3 runs to 16 residues.

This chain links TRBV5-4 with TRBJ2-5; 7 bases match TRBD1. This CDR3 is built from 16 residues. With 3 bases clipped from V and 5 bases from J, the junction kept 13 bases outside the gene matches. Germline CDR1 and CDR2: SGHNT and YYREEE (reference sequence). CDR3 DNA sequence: TGTGCCAGCAGCTCAAACAGGGGCCCTCAAGCGGAGACCCAGTACTTC. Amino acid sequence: CASSSNRGPQAETQYF.

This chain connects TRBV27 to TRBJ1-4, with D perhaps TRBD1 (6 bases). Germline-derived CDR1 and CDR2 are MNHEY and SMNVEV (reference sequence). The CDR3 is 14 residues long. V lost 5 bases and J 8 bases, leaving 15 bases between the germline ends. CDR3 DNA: TGTGCCAGCAGTGTCAGCCCCGGGACAGAAAAACTGTTTTTT. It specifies CASSVSPGTEKLFF.

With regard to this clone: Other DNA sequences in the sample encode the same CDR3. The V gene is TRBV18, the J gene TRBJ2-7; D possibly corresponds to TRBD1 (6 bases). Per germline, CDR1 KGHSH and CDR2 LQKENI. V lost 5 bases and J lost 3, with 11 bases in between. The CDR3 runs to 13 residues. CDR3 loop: CASSLGQHYEQYF. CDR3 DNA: TGTGCCAGCTCATTAGGACAGCACTACGAGCAGTACTTC.

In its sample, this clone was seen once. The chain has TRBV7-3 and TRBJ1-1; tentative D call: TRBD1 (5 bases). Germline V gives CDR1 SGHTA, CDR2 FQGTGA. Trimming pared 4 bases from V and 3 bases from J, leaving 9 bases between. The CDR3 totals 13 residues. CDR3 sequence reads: CASSYGGDTEAFF. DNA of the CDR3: TGTGCCAGCAGCTACGGGGGTGACACTGAAGCTTTCTTT.

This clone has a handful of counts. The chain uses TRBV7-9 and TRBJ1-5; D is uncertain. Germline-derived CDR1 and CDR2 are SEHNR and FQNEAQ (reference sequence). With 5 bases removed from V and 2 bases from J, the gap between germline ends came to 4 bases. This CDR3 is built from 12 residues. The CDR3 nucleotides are TGTGCCAGCAGCCGGGGCAATCAGCCCCAGCATTTT. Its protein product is CASSRGNQPQHF. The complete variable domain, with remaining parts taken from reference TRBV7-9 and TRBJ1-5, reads DTGVSQNPRHKITKRGQNVTFRCDPISEHNRLYWYRQTLGQGPEFLTYFQNEAQLEKSRLLSDRFSAERPKGSFSTLEIQRTEQGDSAMYLCASSRGNQPQHFGDGTRLSIL.

The CDR3 DNA sequence: TGTGCCAGCAGCTTATCGACAGGGGGGTTAATGGAGACCCAGTACTTC. It specifies CASSLSTGGLMETQYF. The rearrangement joins TRBV11-2 to TRBJ2-5; 9 bases map to TRBD1. This CDR3 contains 16 residues. In germline, CDR1 is SGHAT, CDR2 FQNNGV. The trim removed 2 bases at V and 5 bases at J, leaving 9 bases unmatched.

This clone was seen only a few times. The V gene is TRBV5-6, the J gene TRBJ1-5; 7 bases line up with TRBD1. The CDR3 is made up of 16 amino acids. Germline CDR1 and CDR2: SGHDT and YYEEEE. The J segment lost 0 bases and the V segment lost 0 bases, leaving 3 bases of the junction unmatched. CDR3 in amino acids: CASSLGWTGSNQPQHF. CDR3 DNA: TGTGCCAGCAGCTTGGGTTGGACAGGTAGCAATCAGCCCCAGCATTTT.

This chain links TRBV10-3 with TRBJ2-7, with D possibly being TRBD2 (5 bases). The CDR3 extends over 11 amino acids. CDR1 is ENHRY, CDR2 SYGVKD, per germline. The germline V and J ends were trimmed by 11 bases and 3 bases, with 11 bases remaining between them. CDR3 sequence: CAVQGLYEQYF. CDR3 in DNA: TGTGCCGTCCAAGGACTCTACGAGCAGTACTTC.

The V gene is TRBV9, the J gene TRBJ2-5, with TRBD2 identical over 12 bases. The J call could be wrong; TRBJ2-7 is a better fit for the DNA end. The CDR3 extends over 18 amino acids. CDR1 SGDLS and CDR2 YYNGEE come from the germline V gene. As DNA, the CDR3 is TGTGCCAGCAGCGTAGGGACTAGCGGGGAGGCATGGACCTACGAGCAGTACTTC. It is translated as CASSVGTSGEAWTYEQYF.

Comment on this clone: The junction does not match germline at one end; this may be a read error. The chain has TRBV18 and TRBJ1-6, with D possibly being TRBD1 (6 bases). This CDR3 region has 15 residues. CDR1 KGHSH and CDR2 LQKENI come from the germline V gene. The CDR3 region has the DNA TGTACCAGCTCACCGTCACCAGGGGCAAGTTCACCCCTCCACTTT. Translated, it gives CTSSPSPGASSPLHF.

In DNA, the CDR3 is TGTGCCAGCAGTGGGAACAGGGAGCGTGAAGCTTTCTTT. It yields the protein CASSGNREREAFF. This sequence joins TRBV6-1 and TRBJ1-1, with a possible D match to TRBD1 (6 bases). The germline V gene encodes CDR1 MNHNS and CDR2 SASEGT. CDR3 size: 13 residues. Between the trimmed V and J ends, which lost 4 bases and 7 bases, there was a span of 13 bases.

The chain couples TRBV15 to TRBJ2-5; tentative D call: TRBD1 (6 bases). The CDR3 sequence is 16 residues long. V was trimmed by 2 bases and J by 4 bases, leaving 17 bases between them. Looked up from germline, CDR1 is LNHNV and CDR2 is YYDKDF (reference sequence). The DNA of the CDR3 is TGTGCCACCAGCAGACAAATTCAGGGGATCGGAGAGACCCAGTACTTC. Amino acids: CATSRQIQGIGETQYF.

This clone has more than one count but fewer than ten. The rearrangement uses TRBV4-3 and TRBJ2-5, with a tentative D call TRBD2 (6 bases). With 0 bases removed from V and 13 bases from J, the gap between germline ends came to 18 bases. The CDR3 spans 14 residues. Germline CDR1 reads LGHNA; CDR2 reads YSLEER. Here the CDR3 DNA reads TGCGCCAGCAGCCAAGATCATCTCCCTAGCGCGCGGTACTTC. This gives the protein CASSQDHLPSARYF.

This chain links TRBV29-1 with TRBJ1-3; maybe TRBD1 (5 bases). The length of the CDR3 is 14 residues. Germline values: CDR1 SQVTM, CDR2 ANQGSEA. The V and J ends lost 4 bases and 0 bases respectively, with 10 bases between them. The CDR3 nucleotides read TGCAGCGTTGCTCAGGGTTCCTCTGGAAACACCATATATTTT. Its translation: CSVAQGSSGNTIYF.

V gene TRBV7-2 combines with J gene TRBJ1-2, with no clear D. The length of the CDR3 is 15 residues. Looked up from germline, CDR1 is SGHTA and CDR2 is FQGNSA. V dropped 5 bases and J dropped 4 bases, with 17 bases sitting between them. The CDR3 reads CASSDPGRIVYGYTF. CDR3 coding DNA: TGTGCCAGCAGCGACCCCGGCAGGATAGTCTATGGCTACACCTTC.

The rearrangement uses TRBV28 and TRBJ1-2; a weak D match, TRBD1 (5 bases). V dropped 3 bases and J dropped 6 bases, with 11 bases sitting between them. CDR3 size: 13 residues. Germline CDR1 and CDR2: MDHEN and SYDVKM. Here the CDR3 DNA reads TGTGCCAGCAGTTTGGACGGCAGGGATGGCTACACCTTC. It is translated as CASSLDGRDGYTF.

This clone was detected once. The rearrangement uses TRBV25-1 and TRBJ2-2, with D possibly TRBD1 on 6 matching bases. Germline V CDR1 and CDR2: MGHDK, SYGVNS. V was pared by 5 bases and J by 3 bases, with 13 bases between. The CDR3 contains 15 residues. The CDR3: CASSFEGGYTGELFF. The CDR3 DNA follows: TGTGCCAGCAGTTTTGAAGGGGGATACACCGGGGAGCTGTTTTTT.

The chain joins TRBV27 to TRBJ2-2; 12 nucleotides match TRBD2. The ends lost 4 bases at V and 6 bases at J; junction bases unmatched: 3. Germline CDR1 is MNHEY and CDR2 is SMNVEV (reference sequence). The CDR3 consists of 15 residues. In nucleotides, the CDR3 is TGTGCCAGCAGTTCTCTAGCGGGGGGGCCCGGGGAGCTGTTTTTT. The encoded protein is CASSSLAGGPGELFF.

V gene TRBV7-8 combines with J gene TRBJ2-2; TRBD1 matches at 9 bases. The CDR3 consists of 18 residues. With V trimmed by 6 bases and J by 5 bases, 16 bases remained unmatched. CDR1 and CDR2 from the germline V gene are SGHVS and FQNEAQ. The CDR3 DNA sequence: TGTGCCAGCAGAGACATCCGGGACAGGGTAATTGTGACCGGGGAGCTGTTTTTT. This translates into CASRDIRDRVIVTGELFF. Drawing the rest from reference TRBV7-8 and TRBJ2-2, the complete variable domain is GAGVSQSPRYKVAKRGQDVALRCDPISGHVSLFWYQQALGQGPEFLTYFQNEAQLDKSGLPSDRFFAERPEGSVSTLKIQRTQQEDSAVYLCASRDIRDRVIVTGELFFGEGSRLTVL.

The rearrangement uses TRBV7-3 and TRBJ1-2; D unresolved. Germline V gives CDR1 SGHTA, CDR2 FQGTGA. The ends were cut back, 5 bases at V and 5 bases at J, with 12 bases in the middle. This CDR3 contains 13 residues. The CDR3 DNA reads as TGTGCCAGCAGCCCGGGGAGTCGGTATGGCTACACCTTC. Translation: CASSPGSRYGYTF.

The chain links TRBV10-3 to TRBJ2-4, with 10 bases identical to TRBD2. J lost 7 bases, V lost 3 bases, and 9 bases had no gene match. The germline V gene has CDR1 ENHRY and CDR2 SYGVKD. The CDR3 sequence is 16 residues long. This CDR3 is CAISDAPSGGGNIQYF. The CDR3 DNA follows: TGTGCCATCAGTGACGCTCCTAGCGGGGGAGGTAACATTCAGTACTTC.

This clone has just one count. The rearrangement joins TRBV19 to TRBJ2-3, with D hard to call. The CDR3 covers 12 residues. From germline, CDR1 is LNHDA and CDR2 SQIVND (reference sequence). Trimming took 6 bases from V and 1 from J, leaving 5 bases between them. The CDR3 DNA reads TGTGCCAGTAGAGCCCGCACAGATACGCAGTATTTT. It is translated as CASRARTDTQYF.